The rows below give T cell receptor beta chains drawn from one sample of a study of long-term antiretroviral therapy in people with HIV. Here immunoSEQ multiplex PCR was the method, and the copy in TCRdb shows in-frame clones only, minus some. This table holds tens of thousands of clones, 65% to 85% found once. The sample in question was unsorted PBMCs, obtained 1.2 years after starting antiretroviral therapy. The receptors stem from a woman between 40 and 55 years old with HIV. CDR3s include the opening cysteine and the closing phenylalanine or tryptophan. A D gene is named only where the DNA matches it firmly. Clone size is not always given. Where it is, it says once, few, many or a class for expanded clones.

>TRBJ2-5|TRBV5-6|NA|TRBD1
TGTGCCAGCAGCTTGAGGCAGGGGGCTTTAAGGAGGGTAGGGACCCAGTACTTC
CASSLRQGALRRVGTQYF
>TRBJ2-5|TRBV5-8|NA|NA
TGTGCCAGCAGCCGAACTTCAGGGGAGGGCGAGACCCAGTACTTC
CASSRTSGEGETQYF
>TRBJ2-2|TRBV15|few|NA
TGTGCCACCAGCAGAGATCAGGCCGGGGAGCTGTTTTTT
CATSRDQAGELFF
>TRBJ2-3|TRBV15|NA|NA
TGTGCCACCAGCAGAGCCTCGGCGGGGGATACGCAGTATTTT
CATSRASAGDTQYF
>TRBJ1-1|TRBV9|few|NA
TGTGCCAGCAGCGTGACAGGAAACACTGAAGCTTTCTTT
CASSVTGNTEAFF
>TRBJ2-1|TRBV11-2|NA|NA
TGTGCCAGCAGCTTAGCGGATACAGGGTGCGAGTTCTTC
CASSLADTGCEFF
>TRBJ1-5|TRBV27|NA|NA
TGTGCCAGCAGTTTCGACGCCGGAGGACAGCCCCAGCATTTT
CASSFDAGGQPQHF
>TRBJ2-1|TRBV7-8|once|NA
TGTGCCAGCAGCTCAGGAGGTAGCGGAGCCTACAATGAGCTGTTCTTC
CASSSGGSGAYNELFF
>TRBJ2-5|TRBV18|NA|NA
TGTGCCAGCTCACCCGCCCGGGACTACCAAGAGACCCAGTACTTC
CASSPARDYQETQYF
>TRBJ2-7|TRBV6-4|NA|NA
TGTGCCAGCAGACCCGAGATTTACTCCTACGAGCAGTACTTC
CASRPEIYSYEQYF
>TRBJ2-1|TRBV29-1|few|NA
TGCAGCGTTGAAGATAGGGGTGTCTCCTACAATGAGCAGTTCTTC
CSVEDRGVSYNEQFF
>TRBJ2-1|TRBV18|NA|TRBD2
TGTGCCAGCTCACCAGGGGAGGGGACTGTCAATGAGCAGTTCTTC
CASSPGEGTVNEQFF
>TRBJ2-7|TRBV4-1|NA|NA
TGCGCCAGCAGCCATCGCGGAGGGTCCTACGAGCAGTACTTC
CASSHRGGSYEQYF
>TRBJ2-3|TRBV5-1|NA|TRBD2
TGCGCCAGCAGTGTAGGGTTGACTAGCGGGAGTACAGATACGCAGTATTTT
CASSVGLTSGSTDTQYF
>TRBJ2-2|TRBV5-6|once|TRBD1
TGTGCCAGCAGCTCTCCCGAGGGACAGTCGGTGGCCGGGGAGCTGTTTTTT
CASSSPEGQSVAGELFF
>TRBJ2-7|TRBV6-5|NA|TRBD1
TGTGCCAGCAGAGGCCGGACAGGGGGTGGGTACGAGCAGTACTTC
CASRGRTGGGYEQYF
>TRBJ2-7|TRBV7-6|NA|TRBD2
TGTGCCAGCAGCTTAGTCTCGCTAGCGGGAGCCCCCGGGGAGCAGTACTTC
CASSLVSLAGAPGEQYF
>TRBJ1-2|TRBV28|NA|NA
TGTGCCAGCTGCGATTCTCGGAGGGATGGGGGCCTAACCTTC
CASCDSRRDGGLTF
>TRBJ2-7|TRBV2|few|NA
TGTGCCAGCAGCTACGACAACGAGCAGTACTTC
CASSYDNEQYF